These 21 T cell receptor beta chains share one sample of origin, sequenced in a study of T-cell reconstitution after alpha-beta-depleted transplantation in children. Researchers prepared the TCRbeta library using unique molecular identifiers, the study reports. TCRdb re-called the PCR reads with MiXCR, one entry per CDR3 protein. The sample holds around 450,000 distinct CDR3 sequences; about 45% are singletons and the top ten take around a quarter. The input for sequencing was PBMCs, taken before TCRalphabeta/CD19-depleted stem cell transplant. These receptors were taken from a girl aged 2-10 years with aplastic anemia, due to receive a stem cell transplant.

This clonotype has a handful of counts. The V gene is TRBV20-1, the J gene TRBJ2-2, with 9 bases aligning to TRBD1. This CDR3 is 15 amino acids long. V lost 4 bases and J lost 1; bases outside the gene matches: 4. Germline assignment: CDR1 DFQATT and CDR2 SNEGSKA (reference sequence). The CDR3 DNA sequence: TGCAGTGCTAACAGGGGGCGGGGGAACACCGGGGAGCTGTTTTTT. The encoded protein is CSANRGRGNTGELFF.

The chain is built from TRBV5-5 and TRBJ2-1, with TRBD2 identical over 7 bases. V lost 3 bases and J lost 8; bases outside the gene matches: 5. Germline-derived CDR1 and CDR2 are SGHKS and YYEKEE (reference sequence). The CDR3 covers 13 residues. Here the CDR3 DNA reads TGTGCCAGCAGCTACGGGACTACAGATGAGCAGTTCTTC. It codes for CASSYGTTDEQFF.

The chain uses TRBV20-1 and TRBJ2-7; D uncertain. The germline V gene encodes CDR1 DFQATT and CDR2 SNEGSKA (reference sequence). Trimming removed 6 bases at V and 3 bases at J, with 12 bases between. The CDR3 runs 12 residues. The CDR3 coding sequence is TGCAGTGCCATAACAGAGTACTACGAGCAGTACTTC. This translates into CSAITEYYEQYF.

CDR3 loop: CASSYRRGNYNEQFF. The CDR3 DNA reads TGTGCCAGCAGTTACCGTCGGGGCAACTACAATGAGCAGTTCTTC. This chain uses TRBV12-3 or TRBV12-4 with TRBJ2-1, with D possibly being TRBD1 or TRBD2 (5 bases each). Deletions cut 4 bases from V and 3 bases from J, with 13 bases between. The CDR3 sequence is 15 residues long.

J is TRBJ2-1 and V is TRBV4-1; 10 bases align to TRBD1. V dropped 4 bases and J dropped 4; count of bases not matched to a gene: 10. The CDR3 runs 17 residues. The germline V gene encodes CDR1 MGHRA and CDR2 YSYEKL. This chain's CDR3 is CASSLRTGGVGYNEQFF. In nucleotides, the CDR3 is TGCGCCAGCAGCCTAAGGACAGGGGGAGTTGGGTACAATGAGCAGTTCTTC.

The chain has TRBV5-1 and TRBJ2-3; the D gene is possibly TRBD2 (5 bases). This CDR3 is 17 amino acids long. V was clipped by 4 bases and J by 0 bases, with 18 bases between them. Germline CDR1 is SGHRS and CDR2 is YFSETQ. In nucleotides, the CDR3 is TGCGCCAGCAGCCCCGGACTTTCCGACCCTAGCACAGATACGCAGTATTTT. Its protein product is CASSPGLSDPSTDTQYF.

This clonotype was picked up many times. This chain links TRBV11-2 with TRBJ2-5, with 10 nucleotides matching TRBD1. This CDR3 has 15 amino acids. The trim removed 5 bases at V and 1 base at J, leaving 4 bases unmatched. CDR1 and CDR2 from the germline V gene are SGHAT and FQNNGV. The CDR3: CASSRDRGLQETQYF. The CDR3 region has the DNA TGTGCCAGCAGCCGGGACAGGGGCCTCCAAGAGACCCAGTACTTC. Filled out from reference TRBV11-2 and TRBJ2-5, the complete variable domain reads EAGVAQSPRYKIIEKRQSVAFWCNPISGHATLYWYQQILGQGPKLLIQFQNNGVVDDSQLPKDRFSAERLKGVDSTLKIQPAKLEDSAVYLCASSRDRGLQETQYFGPGTRLLVL.

The chain uses TRBV20-1 and TRBJ2-3; 8 bases map to TRBD2. The germline V gene encodes CDR1 DFQATT and CDR2 SNEGSKA (reference sequence). Losses at the gene ends were 6 bases for V and 2 bases for J; bases not matched to a gene: 10. CDR3 size: 15 residues. The CDR3 loop reads CSARPRSGATDTQYF. CDR3 bases: TGCAGTGCCAGACCACGTAGCGGGGCCACAGATACGCAGTATTTT.

The sample holds many counts of this clonotype. The chain employs TRBV7-6 and TRBJ2-7; tentative D call: TRBD2 (7 bases). Deletions cut 5 bases from V and 4 bases from J, with 18 bases between. From germline, CDR1 is SGHVS and CDR2 FNYEAQ. The CDR3 covers 15 residues. For the CDR3, the DNA is TGTGCCAGCAGCGGCGGAAACGGGGGGCTTTACGAGCAGTACTTC. This codes for CASSGGNGGLYEQYF. Based on the CDR3 plus reference TRBV7-6 and TRBJ2-7, the full variable domain is GAGVSQSPRYKVTKRGQDVALRCDPISGHVSLYWYRQALGQGPEFLTYFNYEAQQDKSGLPNDRFSAERPEGSISTLTIQRTEQRDSAMYRCASSGGNGGLYEQYFGPGTRLTVT.

This rearrangement joins TRBV3-1 to TRBJ2-3; TRBD2 matches at 15 bases. After removal of 5 bases from V and 5 bases from J, the junction contained 2 bases not matched to a gene. This CDR3 has 15 residues. Germline V gives CDR1 LGHDT, CDR2 YNNKEL (reference sequence). DNA for the CDR3: TGTGCCAGCAGCGGGACTAGCGGGAGGCGAGATACGCAGTATTTT. Translated: CASSGTSGRRDTQYF.

The chain carries TRBV10-3 and TRBJ1-4; 7 bases align to TRBD1. Germline CDR1 ENHRY, CDR2 SYGVKD. CDR3 length: 13 amino acids. The V gene end was trimmed by 8 bases and the J gene end by 5 bases; junction bases not matched to a gene: 5. The CDR3 sequence: CAISGTVNEKLFF. The CDR3 DNA reads as TGTGCCATCTCCGGGACAGTAAATGAAAAACTGTTTTTT.

The chain combines TRBV4-1 with TRBJ2-1; no reliable D call. CDR1 MGHRA and CDR2 YSYEKL come from the germline V gene. CDR3 length: 16 amino acids. Trimming stripped 1 base from V and 0 bases from J, with 10 bases between. The CDR3 DNA is TGCGCCAGCAGCCAAGTTGACTTAATCTCCTACAATGAGCAGTTCTTC. It codes for CASSQVDLISYNEQFF.

The chain carries TRBV20-1 and TRBJ2-1; 7 positions agree with TRBD1. The J segment lost 1 base and the V segment lost 0 bases, leaving 0 bases of the junction unmatched. The CDR3 is 14 residues long. In germline, CDR1 is DFQATT, CDR2 SNEGSKA (reference sequence). This CDR3 is CSARETGSYNEQFF. The CDR3 bases are TGCAGTGCTAGAGAGACAGGGTCCTACAATGAGCAGTTCTTC.

This clonotype was picked up a small number of times. The chain employs TRBV6-1 and TRBJ2-1; unclear D gene. V lost 3 bases and J 5 bases, leaving 20 bases between the germline ends. The length of the CDR3 is 17 residues. The germline V gene has CDR1 MNHNS and CDR2 SASEGT. CDR3 in amino acids: CASSDRISMSWDNEQFF. Written as DNA, the CDR3 is TGTGCCAGCAGTGATAGGATCTCGATGTCTTGGGACAATGAGCAGTTCTTC.

V and J are TRBV5-6 and TRBJ2-3, with D uncertain. Germline CDR1 and CDR2: SGHDT and YYEEEE. This CDR3 spans 13 amino acids. Trimming cost V 8 bases and J 2 bases, with 12 bases left between them. The DNA for the CDR3 is TGTGCCAGTACGGGTGAGGCCACAGATACGCAGTATTTT. It codes for CASTGEATDTQYF.

The chain couples TRBV20-1 to TRBJ2-1, with 7 bases matching TRBD1. Germline trimming cut 5 bases from V and 7 bases from J; bases unmatched to any gene: 8. Germline V lookup: CDR1 DFQATT, CDR2 SNEGSKA (reference sequence). CDR3 length: 13 residues. This CDR3 reads CSAGQANGNEQFF. The CDR3, as DNA: TGCAGTGCTGGACAGGCTAATGGGAATGAGCAGTTCTTC.

The V gene is TRBV7-9, the J gene TRBJ1-1; no clear D. V gave up 3 bases and J gave up 5 bases, with 4 bases separating them. CDR1 SEHNR and CDR2 FQNEAQ come from the germline V gene (reference sequence). The CDR3 has 11 residues. CDR3 in amino acids: CASSLETEAFF. CDR3 sequence (DNA): TGTGCCAGCAGCTTGGAAACTGAAGCTTTCTTT.

J is TRBJ2-7 and V is TRBV6-1; tentative D call: TRBD2 (5 bases). Germline V gives CDR1 MNHNS, CDR2 SASEGT. The CDR3 consists of 14 residues. Trimming left V 8 bases short and J 2 bases short, with 16 bases between. CDR3 sequence: CASGERFNPYEQYF. Written as DNA, the CDR3 is TGTGCCAGCGGGGAGAGGTTCAACCCCTACGAGCAGTACTTC.

Many counts were recorded for this clonotype. Here the CDR3 reads CSAKRAYNEQFF. The CDR3 nucleotides are TGCAGTGCTAAACGGGCGTACAATGAGCAGTTCTTC. V and J are TRBV20-1 and TRBJ2-1; D ambiguous. From germline, CDR1 is DFQATT and CDR2 SNEGSKA (reference sequence). V lost 4 bases, J lost 4 bases, and 8 bases lay in between. The CDR3 sequence is 12 residues long.

The V call is TRBV5-5, the J call TRBJ1-1; the match to TRBD1 covers 8 bases. J gave up 4 bases and V 4 bases, and 12 bases lay outside the gene matches. CDR1 SGHKS and CDR2 YYEKEE come from the germline V gene (reference sequence). The CDR3 consists of 16 residues. CDR3 sequence reads: CASSPLWTGMGTEAFF. The CDR3 bases are TGTGCCAGCAGCCCCCTCTGGACAGGGATGGGCACTGAAGCTTTCTTT. Full variable domain (outside the CDR3, taken from reference TRBV5-5 and TRBJ1-1): DAGVTQSPTHLIKTRGQQVTLRCSPISGHKSVSWYQQVLGQGPQFIFQYYEKEERGRGNFPDRFSARQFPNYSSELNVNALLLGDSALYLCASSPLWTGMGTEAFFGQGTRLTVV.

This clonotype was seen a handful of times. The rearrangement joins TRBV6-2 or TRBV6-3 to TRBJ1-2; the D gene is possibly TRBD1 (6 bases). Trimming cost V 7 bases and J 4 bases, with 19 bases left between them. The CDR3 spans 15 residues. The V gene's germline CDR1 is MNHEY and CDR2 SVGEGT. The CDR3 bases are TGTGCCAGCAAGTTCGACGGGACATATGCCTATGGCTACACCTTC. Protein product: CASKFDGTYAYGYTF.